The 18 T cell receptor beta chains presented below share a single source sample, sequenced in a study of Graves' ophthalmopathy and Graves' hyperthyroidism. Amplified TCR beta CDR3 regions were obtained using RNA transcripts as template. First-round RT-PCR used HTBI primers; second-round multiplex PCR followed. TCRdb reanalysed the multiplex PCR reads using MiXCR and keeps one entry per CDR3 protein. This table holds almost 750,000 distinct CDR3 sequences, roughly two fifths found once. Sequenced sample: peripheral blood. These receptors all come from an adult man with Graves' ophthalmopathy.

In this sample, this clonotype turned up a few times. V usage is TRBV6-1 and J usage is TRBJ1-2; D gene unclear. This CDR3 has 14 residues. Looked up from germline, CDR1 is MNHNS and CDR2 is SASEGT. V lost 1 base and J lost 4, with 10 bases in between. The CDR3 coding sequence is TGTGCCAGCAGTGAAGGGGAGACAAGCTATGGCTACACCTTC. This sequence encodes CASSEGETSYGYTF.

In the case of this clonotype: One end of the junction fails to match germline, which may point to a read error. V usage is TRBV14 and J usage is TRBJ2-2, with 10 bases that match TRBD2. The germline V gene encodes CDR1 SGHDN and CDR2 FVKESK. The CDR3 contains 17 residues. The CDR3 sequence is CASSLHPSGRASGELLF. The CDR3 bases are TGTGCCAGCAGCCTCCACCCCAGCGGGAGGGCGTCCGGGGAGCTGCTTTTT.

This clonotype was counted many times. The rearrangement joins TRBV2 to TRBJ1-2, with D unclear. This CDR3 is built from 13 residues. Germline V lookup: CDR1 SNHLY, CDR2 FYNNEI. V was cut by 0 bases and J by 10 bases, with 12 bases left in between. The CDR3 region has the DNA TGTGCCAGCAGTGAAGCAGGGAGGGAGGTCTACACCTTC. Amino acid sequence: CASSEAGREVYTF.

This chain uses TRBV5-1 with TRBJ1-2, with TRBD1 identical over 9 bases. V trimming: 7 bases; J trimming: 3 bases; junction bases outside the gene matches: 7. CDR1 is SGHRS and CDR2 is YFSETQ in the germline V gene. The CDR3 consists of 14 residues. The CDR3 reads CASVLTGGDYGYTF. DNA for the CDR3: TGCGCCAGCGTCCTGACAGGGGGAGACTATGGCTACACCTTC.

This clonotype was detected a few times. J is TRBJ2-5 and V is TRBV20-1, with TRBD1 matching over 8 bases. The CDR3 has 14 residues. Germline V CDR1 and CDR2: DFQATT, SNEGSKA (reference sequence). V shed 5 bases, J shed 3 bases, and the junction held 8 bases outside the gene matches. CDR3 sequence: CSADPGGSEETQYF. CDR3 nucleotides: TGCAGTGCTGATCCAGGGGGCTCGGAAGAGACCCAGTACTTC.

This chain links TRBV6-1 with TRBJ2-5; 8 nucleotides line up with TRBD2. CDR1 and CDR2 from the germline V gene are MNHNS and SASEGT. The junction had 7 bases not matched to a gene; V was cut back by 8 bases and J by 2 bases. The CDR3 length is 14 residues. CDR3 residues: CASVAGNRQETQYF. CDR3 nucleotides: TGTGCCAGCGTAGCGGGGAATCGGCAAGAGACCCAGTACTTC.

The chain recombines TRBV7-2 with TRBJ2-7, with D unclear. Germline CDR1 SGHTA, CDR2 FQGNSA. The CDR3 runs 15 residues. V was clipped by 5 bases and J by 1 base, with 15 bases between them. The CDR3 sequence: CASSRGHGSSYEQYF. The CDR3 DNA reads as TGTGCCAGCAGCCGAGGTCATGGATCTTCCTACGAGCAGTACTTC. Using reference TRBV7-2 and TRBJ2-7 for the parts outside the CDR3, the full variable domain is GAGVSQSPSNKVTEKGKDVELRCDPISGHTALYWYRQSLGQGLEFLIYFQGNSAPDKSGLPSDRFSAERTGGSVSTLTIQRTQQEDSAVYLCASSRGHGSSYEQYFGPGTRLTVT.

The chain combines TRBV12-3 or TRBV12-4 with TRBJ2-5; 9 bases match TRBD2. The CDR3 consists of 15 residues. V gave up 3 bases and J gave up 2 bases; unmatched junction bases: 4. The CDR3 DNA reads as TGTGCCAGCAGTTTTCGACTAGCGGCACAAGAGACCCAGTACTTC. This sequence encodes CASSFRLAAQETQYF.

As for this clonotype: Because it lacks the conserved phenylalanine or tryptophan at the end, this CDR3 is likely a read error. The chain uses TRBV9 and TRBJ1-1; perhaps TRBD1 as D (5 bases). Germline V gene data show CDR1 as SGDLS and CDR2 as YYNGEE. V was pared by 0 bases and J by 1 base, with 7 bases between. The CDR3 has 14 residues. Here the CDR3 DNA reads TGTGCCAGCAGCGTAGCCCAGGGGAACACTGAAGCTTTCCTT. Translated: CASSVAQGNTEAFL.

The V gene is TRBV20-1, the J gene TRBJ2-5; 11 bases are shared with TRBD1. Germline V lookup: CDR1 DFQATT, CDR2 SNEGSKA (reference sequence). The CDR3 is 16 amino acids. Here the CDR3 reads CSIPLPRDRGGETQYF. CDR3 nucleotide sequence: TGCAGCATCCCCCTCCCCCGGGACAGGGGGGGAGAGACCCAGTACTTC.

The V gene is TRBV5-4, the J gene TRBJ1-2, with 10 bases lining up with TRBD1. V lost 4 bases and J lost 6; bases outside the gene matches: 9. This CDR3 is built from 15 residues. CDR1 and CDR2 (germline): SGHNT, YYREEE (reference sequence). The CDR3 loop is CASSIGTGAPDGYTF. The CDR3 DNA reads as TGTGCCAGCAGCATTGGGACAGGGGCCCCGGATGGCTACACCTTC.

The chain uses TRBV25-1 and TRBJ1-2, with 7 bases matching TRBD1. This CDR3 region has 12 residues. CDR1 and CDR2 from the germline V gene are MGHDK and SYGVNS. The DNA for the CDR3 is TGTGCACCCGGGACAGCGAACTATGGCTACACCTTC. This translates into CAPGTANYGYTF.

This clonotype was counted a few times. This rearrangement joins TRBV4-2 to TRBJ2-5; TRBD2 matches at 12 bases. Germline V gene data show CDR1 as LGHNA and CDR2 as YNFKEQ. The trim removed 4 bases at V and 1 base at J, leaving 4 bases unmatched. There are 16 residues in the CDR3. CDR3 loop: CASSPGLAGFQETQYF. DNA of the CDR3: TGTGCCAGCAGCCCCGGACTAGCGGGATTCCAAGAGACCCAGTACTTC.

The chain has TRBV20-1 and TRBJ2-1, with D possibly being TRBD2 (5 bases). The CDR3 has 17 amino acids. In germline, CDR1 is DFQATT, CDR2 SNEGSKA (reference sequence). V was clipped by 5 bases and J by 4 bases, with 24 bases between them. The CDR3 here is CSAPDPFVAQGYNEQFF. As DNA, the CDR3 is TGCAGTGCTCCCGACCCGTTCGTAGCGCAAGGTTACAATGAGCAGTTCTTC.

At least ten counts were recorded for this clonotype. This sequence joins TRBV10-3 and TRBJ2-5, with TRBD1 as a possible D gene (5 bases). The CDR3 has 14 residues. Germline V gene data show CDR1 as ENHRY and CDR2 as SYGVKD. V shed 4 bases and J shed 2 bases, with 11 bases lying between them. CDR3 DNA: TGTGCCATCAGTGGATCGGCAGGGCAAGAGACCCAGTACTTC. This gives the protein CAISGSAGQETQYF.

V gene TRBV7-7 combines with J gene TRBJ2-5; 13 bases map to TRBD2. Germline lookup yields CDR1 SSHAT and CDR2 FNYEAQ (reference sequence). The CDR3 spans 15 residues. CDR3 sequence: CASATSGGASETQYF. The CDR3 DNA follows: TGTGCTAGCGCAACTAGCGGGGGGGCTTCGGAGACCCAGTACTTC. Full variable domain (missing parts from reference TRBV7-7 and TRBJ2-5): GAGVSQSPRYKVTKRGQDVTLRCDPISSHATLYWYQQALGQGPEFLTYFNYEAQPDKSGLPSDRFSAERPEGSISTLTIQRTEQRDSAMYRCASATSGGASETQYFGPGTRLLVL.

On this clonotype: This may stem from a read error, because a much larger clone lies one nucleotide away. The V gene is TRBV7-2, the J gene TRBJ1-1; 8 bases line up with TRBD1. Unmatched junction bases numbered 3, after V lost 6 bases and J lost 3 bases. The CDR3 is made up of 13 amino acids. From germline, CDR1 is SGHTA and CDR2 FQGNSA. CDR3 sequence (DNA): TGTGCCAGCAGGCAGGGGGCCTACACTGAAGCTTTCTTT. As protein: CASRQGAYTEAFF.

The sample holds a few counts of this clonotype. Sequence at one end of the junction differs from germline and may be a read error. This sequence joins TRBV24-1 and TRBJ1-5; D gene uncertain. Germline CDR1 reads KGHDR; CDR2 reads SFDVKD. This CDR3 has 12 residues. The CDR3 DNA reads TGTGCCAGCAGTTACACCGCGGGGCCCCAGCATTTT. Its translation is CASSYTAGPQHF.